This TCR beta chain came from a study of ipilimumab plus nivolumab after autologous stem cell transplantation. The CDR3 extends over 13 amino acids. With 3 bases removed from V and 4 bases from J, the gap between germline ends came to 9 bases. Germline V gene sequence: CDR1 SGHNT, CDR2 YENEEA. The protocol was immunoSEQ multiplex PCR, while the TCRdb copy is restricted to in-frame clones and leaves out a portion. Of about 15,000 clones in the sample, about 72% were seen once. This clone has just a few counts. The TCR sequence derives from a male donor with diffuse large B-cell lymphoma. The chain recombines TRBV11-3 with TRBJ1-2; D ambiguous. Here the sequenced sample was PBMCs, taken in a trial of ipilimumab plus nivolumab as post-transplant consolidation. CDR3: CASSFSSLYGYTF. DNA of the CDR3: TGTGCCAGCAGCTTCAGCAGCCTCTATGGCTACACCTTC. The full variable domain, completed using reference TRBV11-3 and TRBJ1-2, is EAGVVQSPRYKIIEKKQPVAFWCNPISGHNTLYWYLQNLGQGPELLIRYENEEAVDDSQLPKDRFSAERLKGVDSTLKIQPAELGDSAVYLCASSFSSLYGYTFGSGTRLTVV.